This TCR beta chain was profiled in a study of beta chain features in type 1 diabetes (dated by TCRdb to 2016 to 2019). About the investigation overall: Mean age, gender distribution, total cell number and subset yield did not differ between patients and healthy donors. The study compared TCRB repertoires of sorted circulating CD4+ T cell subsets between recently diagnosed type 1 diabetes patients and matched healthy donors. A total of roughly 99 million sorted cells were examined across all samples, and the number of cells per subset was strongly correlated with RNA yield. Naive and central memory subsets were obtained from all 30 or so donors, but regulatory and stem cell-like memory subsets were isolated from only 8 patients and about 8 healthy donors. The study at large found these results: Because cDNA rather than genomic DNA was sequenced, highly expressing activated cells could have been over-represented, although no difference in activation and CD3 levels was found between groups. In all four CD4+ subsets, TCRB CDR3 length was moderately but significantly shorter in type 1 diabetes patients. Shorter templates might be favored by PCR, yet because patient and control samples were amplified and corrected together, any such skew would affect both groups equally. The naive, central memory and regulatory TCRB repertoires appeared to resemble one another more closely among patients than among healthy donors. At VDJ recombination sites, type 1 diabetes patients had fewer insertions and more deleted nucleotides, which implies abnormalities in thymic rearrangement. Because the HLA sub-analyses included only small numbers of individuals, any influence of HLA type on TCRB rearrangement was left unresolved.

V lost 3 bases and J lost 0 bases, and the count of bases not matched to a germline gene is 3. CDR1 and CDR2, looked up from the germline V gene, are SGDLS and YYNGEE. Measured from the cysteine to the phenylalanine, the CDR3 is 14 residues long. Only the CDR3 part of the read is kept: 42 bases, read in frame from the first base. In its sample, this clone was seen a few times. Its antigen target is currently unknown. Base qualities are not provided; no much larger clone lies one nucleotide away. All of the isolated RNA was reverse transcribed with the High Capacity cDNA Reverse Transcription Kit, so expressed TCRB transcripts were sequenced. Deep immunoSEQ sequencing was performed on naive, central memory and regulatory T cell samples, with an average of roughly 3.5 million total reads per sample. Sorted cells were lysed in RLT buffer, and RNA was extracted using DNase-treated RNeasy Micro or Mini kits according to cell number. Each cell subset was processed on its own to prevent cross-contamination, while patient and healthy donor samples were processed together. The immunoSEQ multiplex PCR was used to amplify TCRB sequences from cDNA, generating 87-bp fragments that spanned the CDR3 region. Sequencing of the amplicons was done on the Illumina HiSeq platform. The authors' analysis ran thus. Synthetic template baselines were used to correct PCR bias computationally, reads within Hamming distance 2 were collapsed together, and singletons that could not be merged were discarded. By aligning reads against IMGT, V, D and J genes, CDR3 length, and insertions or deletions at six rearrangement sites were assigned. Within each subset, clonotype counts were normalized to the number of sorted cells before true diversity and Gini coefficients were calculated with the tcR R package. The overlap coefficient, calculated on TCRB nucleotide sequences, was used to quantify repertoire sharing. Out-of-frame TCRB sequences from naive cells were analyzed as a proxy for the pre-selection repertoire. Imported from immuneACCESS, the table was reduced by TCRdb to in-frame sequences with V and J called. These copies leave out some clones; in studies compared against another copy, an unresolved V gene accounts for under half, and the cause of the remainder is not known. From that table come the V and J calls and clone size; the DNA was used to work out D and trimming. In all, the sample holds over 200,000 clones, and under 13% of those were seen once. The top ten hold approximately 0.015% of the sample.

Each donor gave one peripheral blood draw, around 0.12 L on average, collected into heparinised tubes. Using a panel that included CD45RO, CCR7, CD25, CD127, CD95 and CD27, naive, central memory, regulatory and stem cell-like memory CD4+ T cells were sorted on a BD FACSAria II. A purity above 98% was achieved for all sorted populations. Right away, PBMCs were isolated by Lymphoprep density gradient centrifugation and were stained directly, with no culture step. Samples were stained and sorted in pairs, with one healthy donor and one patient per experiment, so that batch effects were minimized. The receptor was derived from a man aged 30 to 45 with type 1 diabetes. The V and J segments used are TRBV9 and TRBJ2-7; 7 of the junction bases match TRBD2. Material: naive CD4+ T cells from blood. The sample's cell subset or site label, decoded: true naive CD4+ T cells. Here is the DNA: TGTGCCAGCAGCGCTCGGACTAGCTCCTACGAGCAGTACTTC. Its translation reads: CASSARTSSYEQYF. The full variable domain, completed from the reference TRBV9 and TRBJ2-7 proteins outside the CDR3, reads DSGVTQTPKHLITATGQRVTLRCSPRSGDLSVYWYQQSLDQGLQFLIQYYNGEERAKGNILERFSAQQFPDLHSELNLSSLELGDSALYFCASSARTSSYEQYFGPGTRLTVT.